Below, 18 T cell receptor beta chains from the same sample are listed, as sequenced in a study of T cells in Graves' hyperthyroidism and ophthalmopathy. Amplification targeted TCR beta CDR3 regions from RNA transcripts. First-round RT-PCR targeting the TCR CDR3 was performed with the HTBI primer set. Each CDR3 protein is one row after TCRdb ran MiXCR on the multiplex PCR reads. The sample holds about 380,000 distinct CDR3 sequences, about 14% seen once. Sequencing used blood. The receptors shown here come from a woman aged 25 to 39 with Graves' ophthalmopathy.

This chain connects TRBV3-1 to TRBJ2-2; the D is unclear. Trimming stripped 6 bases from V and 4 bases from J, with 18 bases between. The CDR3 is 16 amino acids. Per germline, CDR1 LGHDT and CDR2 YNNKEL (reference sequence). CDR3 coding DNA: TGTGCCAGCAGTCCCTTCGCCCCACACAGCACCGGGGAGCTGTTTTTT. Translated, it gives CASSPFAPHSTGELFF.

This clonotype was counted only a few times. The rearrangement uses TRBV4-1 and TRBJ1-1; no reliable D call. The CDR3 covers 16 residues. Germline V gene sequence: CDR1 MGHRA, CDR2 YSYEKL. Trimming shortened V by 0 bases and J by 5 bases, and 16 bases separated the two germline ends. CDR3 in DNA: TGCGCCAGCAGCCAAGATTTAACACCGAGAAGGACTGAAGCTTTCTTT. The encoded protein is CASSQDLTPRRTEAFF.

At least ten counts were recorded for this clonotype. This chain uses TRBV20-1 with TRBJ2-3; TRBD2 matches at 7 bases. The CDR3 consists of 12 residues. Germline V CDR1 and CDR2: DFQATT, SNEGSKA (reference sequence). The chain's CDR3 is CTPRGDPDTQYF. The CDR3, as DNA: TGCACTCCCCGGGGGGATCCAGATACGCAGTATTTT.

This clonotype was observed many times. This chain connects TRBV19 to TRBJ2-1, with D hard to call. CDR1 and CDR2 (germline): LNHDA, SQIVND (reference sequence). This CDR3 comprises 12 residues. Trimming shortened V by 3 bases and J by 5 bases, and 5 bases separated the two germline ends. The CDR3, as DNA: TGTGCCAGTAGTATCCGTGACAATGAGCAGTTCTTC. It specifies CASSIRDNEQFF.

In its sample, this clonotype was seen many times. In DNA form, the CDR3 reads TGTGCCATCAGTGAGTCCGGGACTAGAGGCGATGAGCAGTTCTTC. Protein sequence: CAISESGTRGDEQFF. The chain employs TRBV10-3 and TRBJ2-1; 8 bases align to TRBD2. CDR1 is ENHRY and CDR2 is SYGVKD in the germline V gene. With 0 bases clipped from V and 8 bases from J, the junction kept 6 bases outside the gene matches. This CDR3 comprises 15 residues.

This clonotype occurred many times. The chain has TRBV6-1 and TRBJ2-7; tentative D call: TRBD2 (5 bases). The CDR3 covers 14 residues. The germline V gene encodes CDR1 MNHNS and CDR2 SASEGT. V was clipped by 4 bases and J by 2 bases, with 12 bases between them. CDR3 sequence reads: CASSGRESAYEQYF. The CDR3 region has the DNA TGTGCCAGCAGTGGAAGGGAGTCCGCCTACGAGCAGTACTTC.

The V call is TRBV3-1, the J call TRBJ2-3, with TRBD2 as a possible D gene (6 bases). Germline V CDR1 and CDR2: LGHDT, YNNKEL (reference sequence). This CDR3 is built from 18 residues. Trimming took off 1 base at V and 5 bases at J, with 22 bases between the two ends. The chain's CDR3 is CASSQAGWSAGPIDTQYF. The CDR3 DNA is TGTGCCAGCAGCCAAGCAGGGTGGTCGGCGGGGCCAATAGATACGCAGTATTTT.

In its sample, this clonotype was seen many times. The gene calls are TRBV28 and TRBJ2-1; perhaps TRBD1 as D (8 bases). The CDR3 spans 15 residues. Germline assignment: CDR1 MDHEN and CDR2 SYDVKM. Trimming shortened V by 6 bases and J by 4 bases, and 16 bases separated the two germline ends. The CDR3 nucleotides are TGTGCCAGCAGATCAAACAGGGGGGGGTACAATGAGCAGTTCTTC. Amino acid sequence: CASRSNRGGYNEQFF.

This clonotype was found a few times. The V gene is TRBV4-2, the J gene TRBJ2-1; 9 nucleotides match TRBD2. CDR1 and CDR2 from the germline V gene are LGHNA and YNFKEQ. This CDR3 is built from 17 residues. V lost 1 base and J lost 8; bases outside the gene matches: 12. This CDR3 is CASSQALGAGGGDEQFF. In DNA, the CDR3 is TGTGCCAGCAGCCAAGCCCTCGGGGCGGGGGGGGGAGATGAGCAGTTCTTC.

This clonotype appeared a few times. V is TRBV10-3 and J is TRBJ1-5; D gene ambiguous. The CDR3 length is 13 residues. V gave up 7 bases and J gave up 5 bases, with 12 bases separating them. Germline values: CDR1 ENHRY, CDR2 SYGVKD. Here the CDR3 reads CAIKKGEDQPQHF. Here the CDR3 DNA reads TGTGCCATCAAGAAGGGAGAAGATCAGCCCCAGCATTTT.

In its sample, this clonotype was seen many times. V gene TRBV18 combines with J gene TRBJ2-3; 7 bases are a match to TRBD1. The CDR3 consists of 16 residues. Germline V CDR1 and CDR2: KGHSH, LQKENI. Trimming cost V 4 bases and J 2 bases; bases outside gene matches: 9. For the CDR3, the DNA is TGTGCCAGCTCACACCGAGGGGGCTCCCTCACAGATACGCAGTATTTT. Protein product: CASSHRGGSLTDTQYF.

This clonotype has at least ten counts. The chain couples TRBV28 to TRBJ1-2; D remains ambiguous. CDR1 is MDHEN and CDR2 is SYDVKM in the germline V gene. CDR3 length equals 15 residues. The V end lost 5 bases, the J end lost 0 bases, and 13 bases lay between the germline ends. The CDR3 is CASSPFANSNYGYTF. CDR3 coding DNA: TGTGCCAGCAGTCCTTTTGCAAACTCTAACTATGGCTACACCTTC.

This clonotype was counted ten times or more. V and J are TRBV20-1 and TRBJ2-1, with D hard to call. Germline loops: CDR1 DFQATT, CDR2 SNEGSKA (reference sequence). Trimming removed 8 bases from V and 1 base from J, with 15 bases in between. This CDR3 spans 14 amino acids. The CDR3 nucleotides are TGCAGTTCAGAGGACCAGGCTTCCTACAATGAGCAGTTCTTC. This sequence encodes CSSEDQASYNEQFF.

Ten or more counts support this clonotype. J is TRBJ1-4 and V is TRBV2; D ambiguous. The CDR3 covers 14 residues. V was pared by 7 bases and J by 0 bases, with 9 bases between. Germline loops: CDR1 SNHLY, CDR2 FYNNEI. In DNA form, the CDR3 reads TGTGCCAGCACCGGGTTTGCAACTAATGAAAAACTGTTTTTT. Protein sequence: CASTGFATNEKLFF.

This clonotype showed up many times. The genes are TRBV3-1 and TRBJ2-7; D is unresolved. The CDR3 totals 12 residues. Looked up from germline, CDR1 is LGHDT and CDR2 is YNNKEL (reference sequence). With 7 bases removed from V and 2 bases from J, the gap between germline ends came to 9 bases. In nucleotides, the CDR3 is TGTGCCAGCACCCCCACGACCTACGAGCAGTACTTC. This translates into CASTPTTYEQYF.

This clonotype was seen ten or more times. The chain recombines TRBV3-1 with TRBJ2-2; either TRBD1 or TRBD2 may supply D (5 bases each). The V and J ends lost 6 bases and 3 bases respectively, with 14 bases between them. CDR1 LGHDT and CDR2 YNNKEL come from the germline V gene (reference sequence). This CDR3 contains 15 residues. As DNA, the CDR3 is TGTGCCAGCAGTCCGGGGCTCGCCGACACCGGGGAGCTGTTTTTT. It translates to CASSPGLADTGELFF.

This clonotype has ten or more counts. This chain links TRBV2 with TRBJ2-6; D unclear. Trimming cost V 4 bases and J 3 bases, with 10 bases left between them. CDR1 SNHLY and CDR2 FYNNEI come from the germline V gene. This CDR3 contains 15 residues. The CDR3 reads CASSGVDLGANVLTF. The CDR3 DNA reads TGTGCCAGCAGTGGAGTGGACCTTGGGGCCAACGTCCTGACTTTC.

Points on this clonotype: This may come from a read error, since a much larger clone is one base off. J is TRBJ1-1 and V is TRBV28; D call uncertain. Trimming shortened V by 5 bases and J by 3 bases, and 13 bases separated the two germline ends. Per germline, CDR1 MDHEN and CDR2 SYDVKM. The CDR3 runs 14 residues. CDR3 in DNA: TGTGCCAGCAGTCACTCGGGCCTTGACACTGAAGCTTTCTTT. It translates to CASSHSGLDTEAFF. Full variable domain (outside the CDR3, taken from reference TRBV28 and TRBJ1-1): DVKVTQSSRYLVKRTGEKVFLECVQDMDHENMFWYRQDPGLGLRLIYFSYDVKMKEKGDIPEGYSVSREKKERFSLILESASTNQTSMYLCASSHSGLDTEAFFGQGTRLTVV.